These 23 T cell receptor beta chains were sequenced from one sample in a study of shared clonotypes between healthy human individuals. Assay used: immunoSEQ multiplex PCR; TCRdb lists only in-frame clones, some missing. The sample holds millions of clones; about 92% are singletons and the top ten take under 2%. CD8 cells classed as naive were CD45RO-negative and positively selected for CCR7, excluding terminally differentiated effector memory CD45RA+ cells. Sequences were obtained from naive CD8+ T cells from PBMCs. Receptor source: a man between 18 and 35 years old in good health. Some clones in this sample may be carry-over from other donors' samples.

The chain links TRBV7-8 to TRBJ2-4; TRBD2 matches at 7 bases. The CDR3 runs to 17 residues. CDR1 and CDR2 (germline): SGHVS, FQNEAQ. After removal of 2 bases from V and 6 bases from J, the junction contained 13 bases not matched to a gene. In nucleotides, the CDR3 is TGTGCCAGCAGCTTAACTTCCGGGGGGAGTGTGGTAAACATTCAGTACTTC. Protein sequence: CASSLTSGGSVVNIQYF.

The gene calls are TRBV4-3 and TRBJ2-5, with TRBD2 identical over 11 bases. The ends lost 1 base at V and 1 base at J; junction bases unmatched: 2. The germline V gene encodes CDR1 LGHNA and CDR2 YSLEER. This CDR3 is built from 16 residues. CDR3: CASSQGLAGLQETQYF. CDR3 bases: TGCGCCAGCAGCCAAGGACTAGCGGGACTCCAAGAGACCCAGTACTTC.

This chain uses TRBV27 with TRBJ2-1; D unresolved. V shed 4 bases and J shed 1 base, with 17 bases lying between them. CDR1 is MNHEY and CDR2 is SMNVEV in the germline V gene (reference sequence). The CDR3 totals 17 residues. CDR3 loop: CASSSGRGSLSYNEQFF. The CDR3, as DNA: TGTGCCAGCAGTTCTGGTCGCGGCTCCCTATCCTACAATGAGCAGTTCTTC.

The chain couples TRBV29-1 to TRBJ2-7; TRBD2 agrees at 11 bases. Germline V gene sequence: CDR1 SQVTM, CDR2 ANQGSEA. The V gene end was trimmed by 7 bases and the J gene end by 4 bases; junction bases not matched to a gene: 9. This CDR3 spans 14 amino acids. The CDR3 loop is CSAVGGLAAYEQYF. The DNA for the CDR3 is TGCAGCGCGGTGGGGGGACTAGCGGCGTACGAGCAGTACTTC.

The rearrangement links TRBV6-5 to TRBJ2-7, with a tentative D call TRBD2 (7 bases). This CDR3 contains 11 residues. Deletions cut 8 bases from V and 4 bases from J, with 9 bases between. Germline CDR1 MNHEY, CDR2 SVGAGI. CDR3 sequence: CASGGAYEQYF. DNA for the CDR3: TGTGCCAGCGGGGGGGCTTACGAGCAGTACTTC.

As concerns this clone: The same CDR3 arises from other DNA sequences in this sample as well. The genes are TRBV29-1 and TRBJ2-7; a weak D match, TRBD2 (6 bases). Germline V CDR1 and CDR2: SQVTM, ANQGSEA. V lost 4 bases, J lost 1 base, and 11 bases lay in between. The CDR3 covers 13 residues. CDR3 amino acids: CSVVGGISYEQYF. CDR3 bases: TGCAGCGTTGTCGGGGGAATTTCCTACGAGCAGTACTTC.

Notes on this clone: The sample carries other DNA sequences with the same CDR3. The V and J genes are TRBV27 and TRBJ1-1; D uncertain. There are 14 residues in the CDR3. Trimming shortened V by 3 bases and J by 1 base, and 9 bases separated the two germline ends. CDR1 MNHEY and CDR2 SMNVEV come from the germline V gene (reference sequence). In nucleotides, the CDR3 is TGTGCCAGCAGTTTTAGACAACCGAACACTGAAGCTTTCTTT. Its protein product is CASSFRQPNTEAFF.

V gene TRBV7-9 combines with J gene TRBJ1-3; the D is unclear. The ends were cut back, 6 bases at V and 0 bases at J, with 12 bases in the middle. Germline V lookup: CDR1 SEHNR, CDR2 FQNEAQ (reference sequence). This CDR3 has 15 residues. DNA of the CDR3: TGTGCCAGCAGGAATGGTTCTTACTCTGGAAACACCATATATTTT. Protein product: CASRNGSYSGNTIYF.

This rearrangement joins TRBV5-1 to TRBJ2-7; a weak D match, TRBD1 (8 bases). Germline lookup yields CDR1 SGHRS and CDR2 YFSETQ. V was shortened by 4 bases and J by 6 bases, with 14 bases between the two germline ends. The CDR3 is 13 amino acids. CDR3 nucleotides: TGCGCCAGCAGCAAGGACAGGGAGGGCGAGCAGTACTTC. It codes for CASSKDREGEQYF.

The chain links TRBV6-5 to TRBJ2-5, with TRBD1 as a possible D gene (5 bases). CDR3 size: 14 residues. Deletions cut 4 bases from V and 0 bases from J, with 9 bases between. CDR1 and CDR2 from the germline V gene are MNHEY and SVGAGI. In DNA form, the CDR3 reads TGTGCCAGCAGTTGGGCGACAGACCAAGAGACCCAGTACTTC. Its protein product is CASSWATDQETQYF.

The V call is TRBV2, the J call TRBJ2-1; D gene uncertain. The germline gives CDR1 SNHLY, CDR2 FYNNEI. This CDR3 is 15 amino acids long. Trimming removed 6 bases from V and 4 bases from J, with 16 bases in between. CDR3 sequence (DNA): TGTGCCAGCAGCCCATTCATTACTGGATACAATGAGCAGTTCTTC. Residues: CASSPFITGYNEQFF. Based on the CDR3 plus reference TRBV2 and TRBJ2-1, the full variable domain is EPEVTQTPSHQVTQMGQEVILRCVPISNHLYFYWYRQILGQKVEFLVSFYNNEISEKSEIFDDQFSVERPDGSNFTLKIRSTKLEDSAMYFCASSPFITGYNEQFFGPGTRLTVL.

CDR3 DNA: TGTGCCAGCAGTTCCAAACTAGCGAATCCCTACGAGCAGTACTTC. Encoded protein: CASSSKLANPYEQYF. V usage is TRBV27 and J usage is TRBJ2-7; TRBD2 aligns across 7 bases. The CDR3 covers 15 residues. V shed 4 bases and J 2 bases; nucleotides not matched to a gene: 8. In germline, CDR1 is MNHEY, CDR2 SMNVEV (reference sequence).

The V call is TRBV7-9, the J call TRBJ2-7; TRBD2 matches 8 bases. Germline lookup yields CDR1 SEHNR and CDR2 FQNEAQ (reference sequence). Germline trimming cut 1 base from V and 1 base from J; bases unmatched to any gene: 6. The CDR3 is 16 amino acids. CDR3 sequence reads: CASSLGNSGISYEQYF. The DNA for the CDR3 is TGTGCCAGCAGCTTAGGAAATAGCGGGATTTCCTACGAGCAGTACTTC.

CDR3 region: CASSYEGLFPYNEQFF. The CDR3 DNA reads TGTGCCAGCAGTTACGAAGGACTATTCCCCTACAATGAGCAGTTCTTC. This rearrangement joins TRBV6-5 to TRBJ2-1; TRBD2 is a possible D gene (6 bases). Germline CDR1 MNHEY, CDR2 SVGAGI. With 2 bases removed from V and 2 bases from J, the gap between germline ends came to 13 bases. The length of the CDR3 is 16 residues.

The chain joins TRBV7-3 to TRBJ2-1, with 11 nucleotides matching TRBD2. J gave up 6 bases and V 5 bases, and 6 bases lay outside the gene matches. Germline-derived CDR1 and CDR2 are SGHTA and FQGTGA. This CDR3 contains 15 residues. The CDR3 sequence: CASSHGGTSGNEQFF. DNA for the CDR3: TGTGCCAGCAGCCATGGTGGGACTAGCGGCAATGAGCAGTTCTTC.

In nucleotides, the CDR3 is TGTGCCAGTAGTATATGGGAGGGGCCCTCCTACGAGCAGTACTTC. Translated, it gives CASSIWEGPSYEQYF. The J gene is TRBJ2-7, the V gene TRBV19; 7 bases are shared with TRBD2. The length of the CDR3 is 15 residues. The germline V gene has CDR1 LNHDA and CDR2 SQIVND (reference sequence). V dropped 2 bases and J dropped 0; count of bases not matched to a gene: 4.

J is TRBJ2-7 and V is TRBV2; D might be TRBD1 or TRBD2, each matching 5 bases. Trimming took off 6 bases at V and 8 bases at J, with 17 bases between the two ends. The germline V gene encodes CDR1 SNHLY and CDR2 FYNNEI. There are 13 residues in the CDR3. This chain's CDR3 is CASSSGPSSQQYF. The CDR3 DNA follows: TGTGCCAGCAGCTCGGGACCGAGTAGTCAGCAGTACTTC. The full variable domain, completed using reference TRBV2 and TRBJ2-7, is EPEVTQTPSHQVTQMGQEVILRCVPISNHLYFYWYRQILGQKVEFLVSFYNNEISEKSEIFDDQFSVERPDGSNFTLKIRSTKLEDSAMYFCASSSGPSSQQYFGPGTRLTVT.

CDR3 sequence reads: CASSYGVSGGDTNQPQHF. The CDR3 DNA follows: TGTGCCAGCAGTTATGGGGTTTCGGGGGGGGACACTAATCAGCCCCAGCATTTT. The genes are TRBV28 and TRBJ1-5; D is possibly TRBD1 (6 bases). The CDR3 covers 18 residues. Germline CDR1 reads MDHEN; CDR2 reads SYDVKM. V dropped 4 bases and J dropped 4 bases, with 23 bases sitting between them.

This sequence joins TRBV27 and TRBJ2-7; D is undetermined. The V end was cut by 6 bases, the J end by 2 bases, with 14 bases between. CDR1 and CDR2 from the germline V gene are MNHEY and SMNVEV (reference sequence). This CDR3 is 14 amino acids long. The CDR3 region has the DNA TGTGCCAGCAGAACACATCCATTTGCCTACGAGCAGTACTTC. Amino acids: CASRTHPFAYEQYF.

The chain joins TRBV7-9 to TRBJ2-7; possible D gene TRBD2, 6 bases. Germline CDR1 reads SEHNR; CDR2 reads FQNEAQ (reference sequence). The V and J ends lost 0 bases and 3 bases respectively, with 12 bases between them. CDR3 length equals 15 residues. CDR3 nucleotide sequence: TGTGCCAGCAGCTTAGCGGGCGGGATAAACTACGAGCAGTACTTC. Its protein product is CASSLAGGINYEQYF.

This rearrangement joins TRBV7-9 to TRBJ2-2, with D maybe TRBD1 (5 bases). There are 17 residues in the CDR3. V lost 4 bases, J lost 4 bases, and 19 bases lay in between. Germline loops: CDR1 SEHNR, CDR2 FQNEAQ (reference sequence). The CDR3 here is CASSYPGAGRTTGELFF. Written as DNA, the CDR3 is TGTGCCAGCAGCTACCCTGGGGCAGGAAGGACCACCGGGGAGCTGTTTTTT. Supplemented by reference TRBV7-9 and TRBJ2-2, the full variable domain reads DTGVSQNPRHKITKRGQNVTFRCDPISEHNRLYWYRQTLGQGPEFLTYFQNEAQLEKSRLLSDRFSAERPKGSFSTLEIQRTEQGDSAMYLCASSYPGAGRTTGELFFGEGSRLTVL.

The J gene is TRBJ2-7, the V gene TRBV4-3, with D possibly matching TRBD2 (5 bases). Germline values: CDR1 LGHNA, CDR2 YSLEER. Trimming stripped 3 bases from V and 5 bases from J, with 17 bases between. The CDR3 loop spans 15 amino acids. DNA of the CDR3: TGCGCCAGCAGCCACCGAGGGCAGAGTCGGGACGAGCAGTACTTC. Translated, it gives CASSHRGQSRDEQYF.

The gene calls are TRBV27 and TRBJ2-7; a weak D match, TRBD1 (6 bases). CDR3 length equals 16 residues. V dropped 0 bases and J dropped 6 bases, with 18 bases sitting between them. Germline V CDR1 and CDR2: MNHEY, SMNVEV (reference sequence). The CDR3 reads CASSLSIRQGFREQYF. Here the CDR3 DNA reads TGTGCCAGCAGTTTATCGATTCGTCAGGGGTTTCGCGAGCAGTACTTC.